The rows below give T cell receptor beta chains drawn from one sample of a study of CD4 T cells in relation to SARS-CoV-2 and coronaviruses. Their specific antigens are unknown. The repertoire was sequenced with immunoSEQ multiplex PCR; TCRdb's copy has only in-frame clones and lacks some. The sample contains under 20,000 clones, around 67% of which appear only once. The specimen sequenced was CD4+ T cells from PBMCs, cultured in vitro. The receptors derive from a human donor in good health. CDR3s include the opening cysteine and the closing phenylalanine or tryptophan. Fields, in order: CDR3 length, D gene, V gene, J gene, clone size, CDR3 DNA, CDR3 protein. A D gene is named only where the DNA matches it firmly. A row's size may be missing; if present it is once, few, many or a size class.

len: 14; d_gene: TRBD2; v_gene: TRBV7-9; j_gene: TRBJ2-7; abundance: once; CDR3nt: TGTGCCAGCAGCTCACTAGCGGGGGGGGGTGAGCAGTACTTC; CDR3aa: CASSSLAGGGEQYF
len: 14; d_gene: .; v_gene: TRBV5-1; j_gene: TRBJ1-1; abundance: .; CDR3nt: TGCGCCAGCAGCCCAGGACAGCTGGGAACTGAAGCTTTCTTT; CDR3aa: CASSPGQLGTEAFF
len: 17; d_gene: .; v_gene: TRBV19; j_gene: TRBJ2-3; abundance: .; CDR3nt: TGTGCCAGTAGTATGGACATTGGTCTCTCTAGCACAGATACGCAGTATTTT; CDR3aa: CASSMDIGLSSTDTQYF
len: 14; d_gene: .; v_gene: TRBV5-4; j_gene: TRBJ2-3; abundance: .; CDR3nt: TGTGCCAGCAGCCTGGACTCAGGTGCGGATACGCAGTATTTT; CDR3aa: CASSLDSGADTQYF
len: 14; d_gene: TRBD2; v_gene: TRBV6-6; j_gene: TRBJ2-3; abundance: .; CDR3nt: TGTGCCAGCAGCCCCGGGGGGGCTTCGTATACGCAGTATTTT; CDR3aa: CASSPGGASYTQYF
len: 18; d_gene: TRBD2; v_gene: TRBV10-3; j_gene: TRBJ2-2; abundance: .; CDR3nt: TGTGCCATCAGTGCGACTAGCGGCGGGAGACCGAACACCGGGGAGCTGTTTTTT; CDR3aa: CAISATSGGRPNTGELFF
len: 13; d_gene: .; v_gene: TRBV5-1; j_gene: TRBJ2-1; abundance: .; CDR3nt: TGCGCCAGCAGCTTCGGACTCAACAATGAGCAGTTCTTC; CDR3aa: CASSFGLNNEQFF
len: 13; d_gene: TRBD1; v_gene: TRBV7-2; j_gene: TRBJ1-1; abundance: .; CDR3nt: TGTGCCAGCAGCCCGCAGGGGGTTACTGAAGCTTTCTTT; CDR3aa: CASSPQGVTEAFF
len: 15; d_gene: .; v_gene: TRBV6-1; j_gene: TRBJ2-7; abundance: .; CDR3nt: TGTGCCAGCAGTGAAGGAATCGGACCGGGCAGTTTGAAGTACTTC; CDR3aa: CASSEGIGPGSLKYF
len: 14; d_gene: .; v_gene: TRBV7-2; j_gene: TRBJ2-5; abundance: .; CDR3nt: TGTGCCAGCAGCTTAGCGCGCAGGGGCGAGACCCAGTACTTC; CDR3aa: CASSLARRGETQYF
len: 16; d_gene: TRBD1; v_gene: TRBV7-8; j_gene: TRBJ1-5; abundance: few; CDR3nt: TGTGCCAGCAGCTCGATATCAGGGGGCGCGGGGCAGCCCCAGCATTTT; CDR3aa: CASSSISGGAGQPQHF
len: 9; d_gene: .; v_gene: TRBV28; j_gene: TRBJ1-5; abundance: .; CDR3nt: TGTGCCAGCTACCCGCCCCAGCATTTT; CDR3aa: CASYPPQHF
len: 14; d_gene: .; v_gene: TRBV6-5; j_gene: TRBJ1-1; abundance: .; CDR3nt: TGTGCCAGCAGTTACTCTTCACAGAACACTGAAGCTTTCTTT; CDR3aa: CASSYSSQNTEAFF
len: 15; d_gene: .; v_gene: TRBV6-5; j_gene: TRBJ2-7; abundance: .; CDR3nt: TGTGCCAGCACCATACAGGGCTCTGGGGTCAACGAGCAGTACTTC; CDR3aa: CASTIQGSGVNEQYF
len: 15; d_gene: TRBD1; v_gene: TRBV11-2; j_gene: TRBJ2-7; abundance: .; CDR3nt: TGTGCCAGCAGCCTGGGACAGAGCTCCATCTACGAGCAGTACTTC; CDR3aa: CASSLGQSSIYEQYF
len: 14; d_gene: .; v_gene: TRBV7-9; j_gene: TRBJ2-5; abundance: .; CDR3nt: TGTGCCAGCAGCTTAGGGCCTAGCCAAGAGACCCAGTACTTC; CDR3aa: CASSLGPSQETQYF
len: 13; d_gene: TRBD2; v_gene: TRBV19; j_gene: TRBJ2-7; abundance: few; CDR3nt: TGTGCCAGTAGTATAGCGGGAGGGGACGAGCAGTACTTC; CDR3aa: CASSIAGGDEQYF
len: 17; d_gene: TRBD2; v_gene: TRBV7-9; j_gene: TRBJ2-3; abundance: .; CDR3nt: TGTGCCAGCAGCTCCCAGCGGGAGGTCGTGGGGGCAGATACGCAGTATTTT; CDR3aa: CASSSQREVVGADTQYF
len: 14; d_gene: .; v_gene: TRBV18; j_gene: TRBJ1-1; abundance: few; CDR3nt: TGTGCCAGCTCACCGGGACCAGGTGACACTGAAGCTTTCTTT; CDR3aa: CASSPGPGDTEAFF
len: 13; d_gene: TRBD1; v_gene: TRBV27; j_gene: TRBJ1-6; abundance: .; CDR3nt: TGTGCCAGCGGGGGACAGGGATTTTCACCCCTCCACTTT; CDR3aa: CASGGQGFSPLHF
len: 14; d_gene: TRBD1; v_gene: TRBV29-1; j_gene: TRBJ2-2; abundance: .; CDR3nt: TGCAGCGTTGGTAGACAGGGTGGCACCGGGGAGCTGTTTTTT; CDR3aa: CSVGRQGGTGELFF
len: 14; d_gene: .; v_gene: TRBV5-5; j_gene: TRBJ2-7; abundance: once; CDR3nt: TGTGCCAGCAGCTACTATCGACAATCCTACGAGCAGTACTTC; CDR3aa: CASSYYRQSYEQYF
len: 15; d_gene: .; v_gene: TRBV28; j_gene: TRBJ2-5; abundance: .; CDR3nt: TGTGCCAGCAAGGGGATTAGCTTTATCCAAGAGACCCAGTACTTC; CDR3aa: CASKGISFIQETQYF
len: 18; d_gene: .; v_gene: TRBV7-2; j_gene: TRBJ2-7; abundance: .; CDR3nt: TGTGCCAGCAGCTTAGCCACGAGCCAGGGAGGTTACCTCTACGAGCAGTACTTC; CDR3aa: CASSLATSQGGYLYEQYF
len: 14; d_gene: .; v_gene: TRBV9; j_gene: TRBJ2-3; abundance: few; CDR3nt: TGTGCCAGCAGCGTAGGGGGGCGCACAGATACGCAGTATTTT; CDR3aa: CASSVGGRTDTQYF
len: 15; d_gene: .; v_gene: TRBV30; j_gene: TRBJ2-1; abundance: few; CDR3nt: TGTGCCTGGGACATACTAGGAGGCTCCTACAATGAGCAGTTCTTC; CDR3aa: CAWDILGGSYNEQFF
len: 12; d_gene: .; v_gene: TRBV25-1; j_gene: TRBJ2-2; abundance: .; CDR3nt: TGTGCCAGCAGTATTTCCCACGGGGAGCTGTTTTTT; CDR3aa: CASSISHGELFF
len: 13; d_gene: .; v_gene: TRBV28; j_gene: TRBJ1-5; abundance: once; CDR3nt: TGTGCCAGCAGTTTATTGCGGGTCCAGCCCCAGCATTTT; CDR3aa: CASSLLRVQPQHF
len: 15; d_gene: .; v_gene: TRBV19; j_gene: TRBJ1-5; abundance: .; CDR3nt: TGTGCCAGTAGTTTTTACAATAATAGCAATCAGCCCCAGCATTTT; CDR3aa: CASSFYNNSNQPQHF
len: 13; d_gene: .; v_gene: TRBV6-6; j_gene: TRBJ2-1; abundance: .; CDR3nt: TGTGCCAGCAGTTACCCAGGGGAACGCGAGCAGTTCTTC; CDR3aa: CASSYPGEREQFF
len: 15; d_gene: .; v_gene: TRBV6-2/TRBV6-3; j_gene: TRBJ1-5; abundance: .; CDR3nt: TGTGCCAGCAGTTACGTGATATTGGGCCGGGGGCCCCAGCATTTT; CDR3aa: CASSYVILGRGPQHF
len: 14; d_gene: .; v_gene: TRBV29-1; j_gene: TRBJ2-3; abundance: .; CDR3nt: TGCAGCGTTGAAAGGGTGGGACGAGCAGATACGCAGTATTTT; CDR3aa: CSVERVGRADTQYF
len: 16; d_gene: TRBD1; v_gene: TRBV5-4; j_gene: TRBJ2-2; abundance: .; CDR3nt: TGTGCCAGCAGCCTCTCCGGGACAGGGGATACCGGGGAGCTGTTTTTT; CDR3aa: CASSLSGTGDTGELFF
len: 13; d_gene: .; v_gene: TRBV5-1; j_gene: TRBJ2-1; abundance: .; CDR3nt: TGCGCCAGCAGCTTGGGACAGGGAGGAGAGCAGTTCTTC; CDR3aa: CASSLGQGGEQFF
len: 14; d_gene: .; v_gene: TRBV5-4; j_gene: TRBJ2-3; abundance: .; CDR3nt: TGTGCCAGCAGCCCGGACAGCTCGACAGATACGCAGTATTTT; CDR3aa: CASSPDSSTDTQYF
len: 14; d_gene: TRBD2; v_gene: TRBV10-3; j_gene: TRBJ2-1; abundance: .; CDR3nt: TGTGCCATCGGGGGGACTAGATCGAACAATGAGCAGTTCTTC; CDR3aa: CAIGGTRSNNEQFF
len: 16; d_gene: TRBD1; v_gene: TRBV4-2; j_gene: TRBJ1-2; abundance: .; CDR3nt: TGTGCCAGCAGTCCCACGACAGGGGGGGAAAACTATGGCTACACCTTC; CDR3aa: CASSPTTGGENYGYTF
len: 15; d_gene: TRBD1; v_gene: TRBV7-2; j_gene: TRBJ1-5; abundance: .; CDR3nt: TGTGCCAGCAGCGAAAGGGACAGACCCAATCAGCCCCAGCATTTT; CDR3aa: CASSERDRPNQPQHF
len: 14; d_gene: TRBD1; v_gene: TRBV2; j_gene: TRBJ2-3; abundance: few; CDR3nt: TGTGCCAGCAGTACCGGGACAGTCACAGATACGCAGTATTTT; CDR3aa: CASSTGTVTDTQYF
len: 16; d_gene: TRBD1; v_gene: TRBV5-4; j_gene: TRBJ1-3; abundance: .; CDR3nt: TGTGCCAGCAGCCTTGGACAGGGGGGCTCTGGAAACACCATATATTTT; CDR3aa: CASSLGQGGSGNTIYF
len: 13; d_gene: TRBD2; v_gene: TRBV29-1; j_gene: TRBJ2-7; abundance: .; CDR3nt: TGCAGCGCCGGGACTAGCGGGCTCTACGAGCAGTACTTC; CDR3aa: CSAGTSGLYEQYF
len: 15; d_gene: TRBD1; v_gene: TRBV6-5; j_gene: TRBJ1-2; abundance: .; CDR3nt: TGTGCCAGCAGTCCCACAGGGGTTCTTAGCTATGGCTACACCTTC; CDR3aa: CASSPTGVLSYGYTF
len: 13; d_gene: .; v_gene: TRBV5-6; j_gene: TRBJ2-2; abundance: few; CDR3nt: TGTGCCAGCAGCTTGGTAAGGGCCGGGGAGCTGTTTTTT; CDR3aa: CASSLVRAGELFF
len: 14; d_gene: .; v_gene: TRBV27; j_gene: TRBJ2-7; abundance: .; CDR3nt: TGTGCCAGCAGTAGAGGTCCTTCTGCCAACGAGCAGTACTTC; CDR3aa: CASSRGPSANEQYF
len: 14; d_gene: .; v_gene: TRBV4-2; j_gene: TRBJ1-1; abundance: few; CDR3nt: TGTGCCAGCAGCCAAGATCAGGTGAACACTGAAGCTTTCTTT; CDR3aa: CASSQDQVNTEAFF
len: 15; d_gene: .; v_gene: TRBV5-1; j_gene: TRBJ2-7; abundance: .; CDR3nt: TGCGCCAGCAGCCCGGACGAAAGCGGCTACTACGAGCAGTACTTC; CDR3aa: CASSPDESGYYEQYF
len: 15; d_gene: TRBD2; v_gene: TRBV7-3; j_gene: TRBJ2-1; abundance: .; CDR3nt: TGTGCCAGCAGCTTATTCCTAGCGGGAGGGCGTGAGCAGTTCTTC; CDR3aa: CASSLFLAGGREQFF
len: 17; d_gene: .; v_gene: TRBV21-1; j_gene: TRBJ2-4; abundance: .; CDR3nt: TGTGCCAGCAGATACACGGCGGGGGGAATAGCCAAAAACATTCAGTACTTC; CDR3aa: CASRYTAGGIAKNIQYF
len: 14; d_gene: TRBD2; v_gene: TRBV29-1; j_gene: TRBJ2-7; abundance: .; CDR3nt: TGCAGCGTCTCGACTAGCTATGGAGGCTACGAGCAGTACTTC; CDR3aa: CSVSTSYGGYEQYF